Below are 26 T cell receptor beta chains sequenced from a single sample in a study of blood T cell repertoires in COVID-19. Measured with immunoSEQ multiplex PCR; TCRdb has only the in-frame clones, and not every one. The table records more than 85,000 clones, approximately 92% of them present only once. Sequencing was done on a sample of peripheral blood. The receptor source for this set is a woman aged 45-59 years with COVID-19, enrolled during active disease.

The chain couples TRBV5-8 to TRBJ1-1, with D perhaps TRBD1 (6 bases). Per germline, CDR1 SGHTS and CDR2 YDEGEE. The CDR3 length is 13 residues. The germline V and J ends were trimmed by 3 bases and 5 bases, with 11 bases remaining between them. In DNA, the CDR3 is TGTGCCAGCAGCTGGGGAGGGGGAACTGAAGCTTTCTTT. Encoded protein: CASSWGGGTEAFF.

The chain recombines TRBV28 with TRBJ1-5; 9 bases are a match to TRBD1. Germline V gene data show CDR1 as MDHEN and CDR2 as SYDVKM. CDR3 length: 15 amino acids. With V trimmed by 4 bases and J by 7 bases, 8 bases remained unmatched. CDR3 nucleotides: TGTGCCAGCAGTTCAGGGACAGGGACGGTCCAGCCCCAGCATTTT. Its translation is CASSSGTGTVQPQHF.

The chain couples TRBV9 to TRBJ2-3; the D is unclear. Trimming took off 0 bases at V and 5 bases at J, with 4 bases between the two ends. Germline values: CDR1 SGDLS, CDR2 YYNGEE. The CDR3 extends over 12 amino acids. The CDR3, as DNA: TGTGCCAGCAGCGTAGCCGGAGATACGCAGTATTTT. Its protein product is CASSVAGDTQYF.

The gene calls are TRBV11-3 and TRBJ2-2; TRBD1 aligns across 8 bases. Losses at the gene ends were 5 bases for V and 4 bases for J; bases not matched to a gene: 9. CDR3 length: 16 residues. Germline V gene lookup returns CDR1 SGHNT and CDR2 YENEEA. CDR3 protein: CASSLRQGTTTGELFF. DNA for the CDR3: TGTGCCAGCAGCCTCCGACAGGGGACGACCACCGGGGAGCTGTTTTTT.

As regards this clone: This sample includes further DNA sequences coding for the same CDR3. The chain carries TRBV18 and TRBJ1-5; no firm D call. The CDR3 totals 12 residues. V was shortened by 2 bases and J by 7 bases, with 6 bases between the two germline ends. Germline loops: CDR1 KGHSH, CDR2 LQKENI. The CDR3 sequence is CASSPSGQPQHF. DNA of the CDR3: TGTGCCAGCTCACCATCCGGGCAGCCCCAGCATTTT.

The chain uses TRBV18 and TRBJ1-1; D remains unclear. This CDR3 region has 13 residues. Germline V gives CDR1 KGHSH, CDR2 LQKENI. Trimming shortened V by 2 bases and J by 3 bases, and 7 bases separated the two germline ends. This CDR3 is CASSPTYDTEAFF. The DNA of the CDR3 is TGTGCCAGCTCACCAACCTACGACACTGAAGCTTTCTTT.

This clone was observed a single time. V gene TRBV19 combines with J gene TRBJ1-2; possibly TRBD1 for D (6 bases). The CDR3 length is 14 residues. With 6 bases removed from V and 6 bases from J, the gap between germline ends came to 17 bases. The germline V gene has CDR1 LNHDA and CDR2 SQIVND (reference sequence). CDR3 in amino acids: CASRKGGLADGYTF. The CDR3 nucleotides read TGTGCCAGTAGAAAGGGGGGGCTGGCGGATGGCTACACCTTC. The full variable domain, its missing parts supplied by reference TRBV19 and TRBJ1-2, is DGGITQSPKYLFRKEGQNVTLSCEQNLNHDAMYWYRQDPGQGLRLIYYSQIVNDFQKGDIAEGYSVSREKKESFPLTVTSAQKNPTAFYLCASRKGGLADGYTFGSGTRLTVV.

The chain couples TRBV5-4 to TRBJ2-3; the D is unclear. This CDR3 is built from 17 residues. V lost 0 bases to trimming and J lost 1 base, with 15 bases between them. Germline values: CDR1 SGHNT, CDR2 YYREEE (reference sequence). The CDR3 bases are TGTGCCAGCAGCTTGGCCGAGGAATTCAAGGGCACAGATACGCAGTATTTT. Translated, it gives CASSLAEEFKGTDTQYF.

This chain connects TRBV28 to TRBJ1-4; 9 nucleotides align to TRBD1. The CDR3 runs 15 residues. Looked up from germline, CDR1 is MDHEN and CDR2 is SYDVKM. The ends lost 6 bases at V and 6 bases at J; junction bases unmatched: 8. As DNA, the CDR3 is TGTGCCAGCAGCTCTCCCGGGACAGGGCATGAAAAACTGTTTTTT. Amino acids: CASSSPGTGHEKLFF. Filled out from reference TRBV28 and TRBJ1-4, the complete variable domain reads DVKVTQSSRYLVKRTGEKVFLECVQDMDHENMFWYRQDPGLGLRLIYFSYDVKMKEKGDIPEGYSVSREKKERFSLILESASTNQTSMYLCASSSPGTGHEKLFFGSGTQLSVL.

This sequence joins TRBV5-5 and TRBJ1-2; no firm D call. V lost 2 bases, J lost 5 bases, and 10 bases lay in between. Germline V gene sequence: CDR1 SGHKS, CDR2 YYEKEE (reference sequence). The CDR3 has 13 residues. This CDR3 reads CASSFAPAYGYTF. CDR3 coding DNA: TGTGCCAGCAGCTTCGCCCCCGCGTATGGCTACACCTTC. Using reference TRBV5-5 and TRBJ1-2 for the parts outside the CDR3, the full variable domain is DAGVTQSPTHLIKTRGQQVTLRCSPISGHKSVSWYQQVLGQGPQFIFQYYEKEERGRGNFPDRFSARQFPNYSSELNVNALLLGDSALYLCASSFAPAYGYTFGSGTRLTVV.

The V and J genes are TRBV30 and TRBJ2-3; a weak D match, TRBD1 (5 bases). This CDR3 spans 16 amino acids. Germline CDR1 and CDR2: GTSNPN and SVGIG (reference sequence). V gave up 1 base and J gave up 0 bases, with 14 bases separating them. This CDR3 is CAWSGRTLTSTDTQYF. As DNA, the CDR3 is TGTGCCTGGAGTGGAAGGACATTAACTAGCACAGATACGCAGTATTTT.

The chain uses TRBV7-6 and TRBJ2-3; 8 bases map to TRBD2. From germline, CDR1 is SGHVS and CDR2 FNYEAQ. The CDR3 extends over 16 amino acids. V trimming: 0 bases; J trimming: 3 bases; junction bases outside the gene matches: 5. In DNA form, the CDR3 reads TGTGCCAGCAGCTTAGCGGTAGCGGGGACTACAGATACGCAGTATTTT. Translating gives CASSLAVAGTTDTQYF.

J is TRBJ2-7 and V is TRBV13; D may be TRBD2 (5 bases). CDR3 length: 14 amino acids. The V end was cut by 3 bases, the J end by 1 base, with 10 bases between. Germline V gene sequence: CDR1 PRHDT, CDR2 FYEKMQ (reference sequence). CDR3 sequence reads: CASSFRTFSYEQYF. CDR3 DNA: TGTGCCAGCAGCTTCCGGACTTTTTCCTACGAGCAGTACTTC.

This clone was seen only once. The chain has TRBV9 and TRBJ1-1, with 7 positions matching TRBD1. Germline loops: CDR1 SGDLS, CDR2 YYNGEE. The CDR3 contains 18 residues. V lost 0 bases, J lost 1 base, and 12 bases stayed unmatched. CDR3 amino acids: CASSVDDRASRENTEAFF. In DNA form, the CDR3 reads TGTGCCAGCAGCGTAGATGACAGGGCTTCGAGAGAGAACACTGAAGCTTTCTTT.

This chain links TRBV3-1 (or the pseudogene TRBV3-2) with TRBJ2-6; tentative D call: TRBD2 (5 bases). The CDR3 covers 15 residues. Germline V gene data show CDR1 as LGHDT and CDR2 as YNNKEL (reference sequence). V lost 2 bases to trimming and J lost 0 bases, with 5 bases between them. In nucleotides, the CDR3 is TGTGCCAGCAGCCAAAGCGGCTCTGGGGCCAACGTCCTGACTTTC. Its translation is CASSQSGSGANVLTF.

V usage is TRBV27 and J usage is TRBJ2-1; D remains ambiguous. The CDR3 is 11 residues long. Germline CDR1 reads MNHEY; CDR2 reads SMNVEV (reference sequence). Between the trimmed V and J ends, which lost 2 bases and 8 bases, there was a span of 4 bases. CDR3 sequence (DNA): TGTGCCAGCAGTTTAGGGCATGAGCAGTTCTTC. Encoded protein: CASSLGHEQFF.

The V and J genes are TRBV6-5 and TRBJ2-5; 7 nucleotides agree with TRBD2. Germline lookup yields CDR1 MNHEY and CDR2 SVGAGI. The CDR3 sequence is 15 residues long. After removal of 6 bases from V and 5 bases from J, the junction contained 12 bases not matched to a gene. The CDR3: CASSPGPREGETQYF. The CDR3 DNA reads TGTGCCAGCAGCCCCGGGCCAAGGGAGGGGGAGACCCAGTACTTC.

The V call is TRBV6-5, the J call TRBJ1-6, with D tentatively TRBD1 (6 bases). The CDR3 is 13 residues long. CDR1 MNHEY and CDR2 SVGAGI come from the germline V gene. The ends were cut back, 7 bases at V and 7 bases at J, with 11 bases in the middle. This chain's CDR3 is CASTRGKNSPLHF. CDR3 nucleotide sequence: TGTGCCAGCACGAGGGGGAAGAATTCACCCCTCCACTTT.

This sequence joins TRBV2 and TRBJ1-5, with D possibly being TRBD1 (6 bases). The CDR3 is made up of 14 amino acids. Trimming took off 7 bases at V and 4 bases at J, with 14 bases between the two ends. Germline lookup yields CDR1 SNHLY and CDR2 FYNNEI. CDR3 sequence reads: CASTWDTMNQPQHF. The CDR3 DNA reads TGTGCCAGCACCTGGGACACTATGAATCAGCCCCAGCATTTT.

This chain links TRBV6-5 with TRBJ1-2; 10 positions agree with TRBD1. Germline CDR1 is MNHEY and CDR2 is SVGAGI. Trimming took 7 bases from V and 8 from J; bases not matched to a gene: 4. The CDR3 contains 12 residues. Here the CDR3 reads CASIGQGEGYTF. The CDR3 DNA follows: TGTGCCAGCATCGGACAGGGGGAAGGCTACACCTTC.

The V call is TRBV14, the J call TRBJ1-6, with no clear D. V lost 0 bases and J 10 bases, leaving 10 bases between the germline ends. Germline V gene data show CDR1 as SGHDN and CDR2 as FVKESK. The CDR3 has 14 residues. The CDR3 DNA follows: TGTGCCAGCAGCCAAGATGTCGGGGTCTCACCCCTCCACTTT. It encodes CASSQDVGVSPLHF.

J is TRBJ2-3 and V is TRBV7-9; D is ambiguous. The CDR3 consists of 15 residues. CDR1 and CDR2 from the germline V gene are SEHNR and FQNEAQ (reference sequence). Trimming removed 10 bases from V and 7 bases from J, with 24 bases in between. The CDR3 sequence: CATSPTPSLEYTQYF. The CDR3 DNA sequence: TGTGCCACATCTCCTACGCCAAGCCTGGAGTATACGCAGTATTTT.

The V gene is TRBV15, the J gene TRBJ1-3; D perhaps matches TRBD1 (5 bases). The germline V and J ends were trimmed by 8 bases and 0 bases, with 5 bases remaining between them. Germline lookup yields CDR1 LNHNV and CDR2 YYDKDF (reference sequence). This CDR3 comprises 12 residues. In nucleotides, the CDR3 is TGTGCCACCGGGGCCTCTGGAAACACCATATATTTT. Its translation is CATGASGNTIYF.

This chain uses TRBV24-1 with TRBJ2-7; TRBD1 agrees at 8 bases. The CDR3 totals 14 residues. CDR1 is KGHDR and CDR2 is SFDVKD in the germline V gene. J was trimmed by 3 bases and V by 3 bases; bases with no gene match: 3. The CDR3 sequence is CATSDQGTGYEQYF. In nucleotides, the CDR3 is TGTGCCACCAGTGATCAGGGGACAGGCTACGAGCAGTACTTC.

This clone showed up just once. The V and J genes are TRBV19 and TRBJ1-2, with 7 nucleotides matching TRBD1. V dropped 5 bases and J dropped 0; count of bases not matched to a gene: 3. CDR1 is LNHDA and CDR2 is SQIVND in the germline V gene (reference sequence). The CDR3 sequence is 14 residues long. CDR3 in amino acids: CASSLQGSNYGYTF. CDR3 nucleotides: TGTGCCAGTAGTCTACAGGGGTCTAACTATGGCTACACCTTC.

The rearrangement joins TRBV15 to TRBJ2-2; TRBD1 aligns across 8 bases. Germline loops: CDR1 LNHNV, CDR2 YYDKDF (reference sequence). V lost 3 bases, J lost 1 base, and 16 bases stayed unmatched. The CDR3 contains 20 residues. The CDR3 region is CATSRPLVGRQGRNTGELFF. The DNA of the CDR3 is TGTGCCACCAGCAGGCCGTTGGTTGGAAGACAGGGGCGGAACACCGGGGAGCTGTTTTTT.